This entry is about one T cell receptor (beta chain). This clone was seen more than once but under ten times. Its antigen remains undetermined. Per-base qualities were not stored, and no clone one base away is much larger. Based on the germline V gene (reference sequence), the CDR1 and CDR2 sequences are MNHEY and SMNVEV. Germline trimming: 6 bases from V, 6 bases from J; junction bases outside gene matches: 8. The CDR3, from cysteine to phenylalanine, totals 15 residues. Just the 45-base CDR3 DNA is kept, in frame starting at base 1. The entry originates in a study of T cell repertoires in urothelial bladder cancer (dated by TCRdb to about 2019). As for the study more broadly: Clinical stages of the roughly twelve resected lesions were three cT0, three cTa, three cT1 and three cT2 or greater. The study compared TCR repertoire clonality in bladder tumors with that in benign bladder inflammation. Eleven to twelve resected bladder lesions were studied, comprising urothelial carcinoma (UC+) and benign (UC-) specimens. About a dozen patients with bladder lesions undergoing transurethral resection were identified prospectively.

What the authors observed across the whole study: A single T-cell clone reached up to about 17% of infiltrating lymphocytes in carcinoma specimens, compared with about 2.1% in benign specimens. Urothelial carcinoma specimens had a median of approximately 5,000 T cells, fewer than the median of about 24,000 seen in benign specimens. A median tumor infiltrating lymphocyte percentage of about 1.8% was observed in carcinoma specimens, compared with 10% to 15% in benign specimens.

Bladder lesion specimens were collected at transurethral resection and stored at -80C. DNA was isolated from the bladder specimens obtained at transurethral resection. The TCR beta chain CDR3 region was sequenced with the immunoSEQ assay. In the original analysis: T-cell fraction, clonal dominance and maximum TCR clone frequency were calculated for each specimen. Held by TCRdb, this immuneACCESS table contains in-frame sequences only and omits some clones. Under half of the omission traces to an unresolved V gene where checked; the cause of the rest is unknown. V and J calls and clone size are as listed in that table; D and trimming were resolved from the DNA. Recorded for this sample are about 13,000 clones; roughly 70% of them occurred a single time. Around 9% of the sample belongs to the ten largest clones.

The chain is encoded by TRBV27 joined to TRBJ2-1; 10 bases in the junction line up with TRBD2. This TCR was sampled from a human donor with urothelial carcinoma. The sample consisted of tumor-infiltrating cells from bladder cancer. The nucleotides are TGTGCCAGCAGCTTTAGCGGGGGGCCCTCCAATGAGCAGTTCTTC. Its amino acids are CASSFSGGPSNEQFF.